One sample yielded the 9 T cell receptor beta chains listed below, sequenced in a study of human thymus T cells. Thymus pieces cut out during corrective heart surgery were the tissue that was used. The table came from immunoSEQ multiplex PCR; TCRdb's copy has only in-frame clones and leaves some out. Of around 70,000 clones listed, 85% to 95% are singletons. Sequencing was performed on thymus tissue. The origin of the receptors is a girl under two years old with a congenital heart defect but otherwise immunologically healthy.

The genes are TRBV19 and TRBJ1-1, with a possible D match to TRBD1 (6 bases). V shed 3 bases and J shed 3 bases, with 14 bases lying between them. CDR1 is LNHDA, CDR2 SQIVND, per germline (reference sequence). The CDR3 is made up of 15 amino acids. The CDR3 bases are TGTGCCAGTAGTATCGTAGGCAGGGGATACACTGAAGCTTTCTTT. Translation gives CASSIVGRGYTEAFF.

The chain combines TRBV6-1 with TRBJ2-2; D is undetermined. This CDR3 region has 14 residues. Trimming shortened V by 6 bases and J by 0 bases, and 8 bases separated the two germline ends. Germline V lookup: CDR1 MNHNS, CDR2 SASEGT. CDR3 amino acids: CASRRLTNTGELFF. For the CDR3, the DNA is TGTGCCAGCAGGAGGTTAACGAACACCGGGGAGCTGTTTTTT.

V gene TRBV7-9 combines with J gene TRBJ1-2, with TRBD1 identical over 7 bases. CDR1 and CDR2 (germline): SEHNR, FQNEAQ (reference sequence). J gave up 0 bases and V 5 bases, and 12 bases lay outside the gene matches. The CDR3 sequence is 17 residues long. The CDR3 DNA sequence: TGTGCCAGCAGCCCCCGGGACAGAAAAGAATCTAACTATGGCTACACCTTC. Its translation is CASSPRDRKESNYGYTF.

The chain joins TRBV27 to TRBJ2-3, with D perhaps matching TRBD2 (5 bases). Germline loops: CDR1 MNHEY, CDR2 SMNVEV (reference sequence). V lost 5 bases to trimming and J lost 3 bases, with 12 bases between them. The CDR3 totals 14 residues. The CDR3 DNA reads TGTGCCAGCAGTCCTTGGACTCCTACAGATACGCAGTATTTT. Its translation is CASSPWTPTDTQYF.

This sequence joins TRBV28 and TRBJ2-7; D call uncertain. Trimming removed 5 bases at V and 3 bases at J, with 11 bases between. CDR3 length equals 13 residues. Looked up from germline, CDR1 is MDHEN and CDR2 is SYDVKM. The CDR3 coding sequence is TGTGCCAGCAGTAACCACGAGGACTACGAGCAGTACTTC. Translation gives CASSNHEDYEQYF.

The CDR3 region is CASSPQPGQGVHEQYF. The CDR3 DNA reads TGTGCCAGCAGCCCACAACCGGGACAGGGGGTCCACGAGCAGTACTTC. This chain links TRBV9 with TRBJ2-7; the match to TRBD1 covers 11 bases. The germline V gene encodes CDR1 SGDLS and CDR2 YYNGEE. Losses at the gene ends were 4 bases for V and 5 bases for J; bases not matched to a gene: 11. This CDR3 has 16 residues. Full variable domain (outside the CDR3, taken from reference TRBV9 and TRBJ2-7): DSGVTQTPKHLITATGQRVTLRCSPRSGDLSVYWYQQSLDQGLQFLIQYYNGEERAKGNILERFSAQQFPDLHSELNLSSLELGDSALYFCASSPQPGQGVHEQYFGPGTRLTVT.

The chain couples TRBV30 to TRBJ2-7; the match to TRBD1 covers 7 bases. Trimming removed 2 bases from V and 2 bases from J; junction bases left unmatched: 21. Germline-derived CDR1 and CDR2 are GTSNPN and SVGIG (reference sequence). CDR3 length: 19 amino acids. The CDR3 loop reads CAWSLKNDRAYQGAYEQYF. In DNA form, the CDR3 reads TGTGCCTGGAGTCTAAAAAACGATAGGGCCTACCAGGGGGCCTACGAGCAGTACTTC.

The J gene is TRBJ1-2, the V gene TRBV4-1; D not certain. V lost 2 bases to trimming and J lost 2 bases, with 12 bases between them. The length of the CDR3 is 15 residues. Germline V lookup: CDR1 MGHRA, CDR2 YSYEKL. CDR3 sequence reads: CASSQQGRENYGYTF. The CDR3, as DNA: TGCGCCAGCAGCCAACAAGGAAGGGAAAACTATGGCTACACCTTC.

This sequence joins TRBV5-6 and TRBJ1-1; weak D call: TRBD1 (5 bases). Trimming stripped 4 bases from V and 5 bases from J, with 18 bases between. Germline lookup yields CDR1 SGHDT and CDR2 YYEEEE. The CDR3 has 15 residues. CDR3 region: CASSPGYPRRTEAFF. CDR3 nucleotide sequence: TGTGCCAGCAGCCCAGGGTACCCAAGACGGACTGAAGCTTTCTTT.